This TCR beta chain was retrieved from a study of blood T cell repertoires in COVID-19. The repertoire was sequenced with immunoSEQ multiplex PCR; TCRdb's copy has only in-frame clones and lacks some. Of some 320,000 clones detected, about 92% appear once; the ten largest clones hold 2% to 3%. In this sample, this clone turned up many times. Germline CDR1 and CDR2: SGHTA and FQGNSA. V shed 6 bases and J 8 bases; nucleotides not matched to a gene: 12. The CDR3 contains 14 residues. The J gene is TRBJ1-2, the V gene TRBV7-2; 7 bases are a match to TRBD1. The sample taken for sequencing was PBMCs or T cells enriched from blood (not recorded which). The receptor was isolated from a man in his fifties or sixties who had recovered from COVID-19. CDR3 in amino acids: CASSLTTGSGGYTF. CDR3 bases: TGTGCCAGCAGTCTTACGACAGGGTCGGGAGGCTACACCTTC. Filled out from reference TRBV7-2 and TRBJ1-2, the complete variable domain reads GAGVSQSPSNKVTEKGKDVELRCDPISGHTALYWYRQSLGQGLEFLIYFQGNSAPDKSGLPSDRFSAERTGGSVSTLTIQRTQQEDSAVYLCASSLTTGSGGYTFGSGTRLTVV.